These 13 T cell receptor beta chains share one sample of origin, sequenced in a study of cytomegalovirus exposure and HLA in healthy donors. Primers included in the PCR were 60 Vbeta and 13 Jbeta primers. Clones were read by immunoSEQ multiplex PCR, and TCRdb kept only the in-frame ones, dropping some. This sample carries some 120,000 clones, 79% of them seen once, and the ten largest clones take more than 1.5%. The sequencing sample was made of PBMCs. The receptors come from a man between 18 and 35 years old in good health and CMV-seronegative.

The chain couples TRBV7-9 to TRBJ2-1; D gene ambiguous. Germline V gene data show CDR1 as SEHNR and CDR2 as FQNEAQ (reference sequence). The CDR3 consists of 14 residues. The germline V and J ends were trimmed by 8 bases and 7 bases, with 18 bases remaining between them. The CDR3 is CASGGFQRGNEQFF. The CDR3 DNA reads TGTGCCAGCGGTGGGTTCCAGCGTGGAAATGAGCAGTTCTTC.

V gene TRBV6-5 combines with J gene TRBJ1-6, with D unclear. The CDR3 is made up of 15 amino acids. Looked up from germline, CDR1 is MNHEY and CDR2 is SVGAGI. V was clipped by 3 bases and J by 7 bases, with 13 bases between them. CDR3 sequence reads: CASSYGEARNSPLHF. The CDR3 region has the DNA TGTGCCAGCAGTTATGGGGAGGCCAGGAATTCACCCCTCCACTTT.

The count of this clone is one. In nucleotides, the CDR3 is TGTGCCAGCAGTCCCAGGGTAAGCTCCTACAATGAGCAGTTCTTC. Translating it yields CASSPRVSSYNEQFF. The chain employs TRBV27 and TRBJ2-1; D is possibly TRBD1 (5 bases). The germline V gene has CDR1 MNHEY and CDR2 SMNVEV (reference sequence). The V end lost 5 bases, the J end lost 0 bases, and 11 bases lay between the germline ends. The CDR3 loop spans 15 amino acids.

The chain couples TRBV2 to TRBJ1-6, with 7 bases fitting TRBD1. Germline lookup yields CDR1 SNHLY and CDR2 FYNNEI. CDR3 length: 16 amino acids. Trimming removed 7 bases from V and 3 bases from J; junction bases left unmatched: 9. CDR3 loop: CASTPTGPFYNSPLHF. In DNA form, the CDR3 reads TGTGCCAGCACTCCGACAGGGCCCTTCTATAATTCACCCCTCCACTTT.

The gene calls are TRBV27 and TRBJ2-7; D possibly corresponds to TRBD2 (6 bases). CDR3 length: 15 residues. CDR1 MNHEY and CDR2 SMNVEV come from the germline V gene (reference sequence). Between the trimmed V and J ends, which lost 3 bases and 1 base, there was a span of 13 bases. The CDR3 loop reads CASSFRDSPSYEQYF. The CDR3 nucleotides are TGTGCCAGCAGTTTCCGGGACTCTCCTTCCTACGAGCAGTACTTC.

The chain uses TRBV7-2 and TRBJ2-7, with TRBD1 matching 8 bases. The CDR3 is 15 residues long. Losses at the gene ends were 5 bases for V and 0 bases for J; bases not matched to a gene: 6. CDR1 SGHTA and CDR2 FQGNSA come from the germline V gene. CDR3 sequence (DNA): TGTGCCAGCAGCCCAGGACAGGGAAACTCCTACGAGCAGTACTTC. It specifies CASSPGQGNSYEQYF.

The gene calls are TRBV18 and TRBJ2-7, with D possibly matching TRBD2 (6 bases). Germline CDR1 and CDR2: KGHSH and LQKENI. The length of the CDR3 is 13 residues. V shed 2 bases and J shed 6 bases, with 11 bases lying between them. CDR3 protein: CASSPKGGSEQYV. The CDR3 DNA sequence: TGTGCCAGCTCACCAAAGGGAGGTTCCGAGCAGTACGTC.

The genes are TRBV11-1 and TRBJ2-1; 11 bases are shared with TRBD2. The CDR3 is 19 amino acids. The germline gives CDR1 SGHAT, CDR2 FQDESV (reference sequence). V gave up 6 bases and J gave up 6 bases; unmatched junction bases: 19. The CDR3 region is CASRVGWVAGGPFGNEQFF. The CDR3 nucleotides read TGTGCCAGCAGGGTGGGTTGGGTAGCGGGAGGGCCCTTTGGCAATGAGCAGTTCTTC.

The V and J genes are TRBV5-1 and TRBJ2-1, with 10 bases aligning to TRBD2. The junction had 0 bases not matched to a gene; V was cut back by 0 bases and J by 0 bases. The CDR3 is 16 amino acids. CDR1 and CDR2 (germline): SGHRS, YFSETQ. CDR3 sequence: CASSLASGSSYNEQFF. The CDR3 DNA reads as TGCGCCAGCAGCTTGGCTAGCGGGAGCTCCTACAATGAGCAGTTCTTC. Filled out from reference TRBV5-1 and TRBJ2-1, the complete variable domain reads KAGVTQTPRYLIKTRGQQVTLSCSPISGHRSVSWYQQTPGQGLQFLFEYFSETQRNKGNFPGRFSGRQFSNSRSEMNVSTLELGDSALYLCASSLASGSSYNEQFFGPGTRLTVL.

The chain joins TRBV30 to TRBJ2-6; maybe TRBD2 (5 bases). CDR3 length: 16 residues. Trimming shortened V by 2 bases and J by 9 bases, and 20 bases separated the two germline ends. CDR1 and CDR2 from the germline V gene are GTSNPN and SVGIG (reference sequence). The CDR3 region is CAWSPPLRGLFNVLTF. CDR3 coding DNA: TGTGCCTGGAGTCCGCCCCTGAGAGGGTTGTTCAACGTCCTGACTTTC.

The rearrangement links TRBV2 to TRBJ2-7, with D hard to call. There are 12 residues in the CDR3. The V gene lost 2 bases and the J gene lost 3 bases, with 5 bases spanning the gap. In germline, CDR1 is SNHLY, CDR2 FYNNEI. In DNA, the CDR3 is TGTGCCAGCAGTGAACCCTTCTACGAGCAGTACTTC. Protein: CASSEPFYEQYF.

V gene TRBV10-3 combines with J gene TRBJ2-1, with D uncertain. This CDR3 has 11 amino acids. In germline, CDR1 is ENHRY, CDR2 SYGVKD. The V and J ends lost 7 bases and 7 bases respectively, with 8 bases between them. This chain's CDR3 is CAITSANEQFF. CDR3 nucleotide sequence: TGTGCCATCACTAGTGCGAATGAGCAGTTCTTC.

This sequence joins TRBV2 and TRBJ1-5, with 7 bases lining up with TRBD1. This CDR3 contains 14 residues. The germline V gene encodes CDR1 SNHLY and CDR2 FYNNEI. Trimming cost V 8 bases and J 7 bases; bases outside gene matches: 11. CDR3 DNA sequence: TGTGCCAGCCGGCCGACAGGGAGCATGCAGCCCCAGCATTTT. Translation gives CASRPTGSMQPQHF.